This TCR beta chain was captured in a study of blood T cells in healthy people across ages. Points from the study as a whole: The study lacked donor CMV status, which possibly confounded expanded clonotype changes. Both naive CD4+ cell counts and diversity were greater in long-lived donors than in aged donors. Diversity estimates drawn from one million T cells were deemed underestimates.

It was with a sample-barcoded 5' primer and a J-beta primer mix that a second PCR of roughly 6 to 12 cycles was run. Each cDNA molecule was tagged by a template-switch adaptor that had 12 random nucleotides. TCRdb reanalysed the 5' RACE reads using MiXCR and keeps one entry per CDR3 protein. The sample includes some 730,000 distinct CDR3 sequences, approximately 22% of them seen just once. As for this clonotype: What it binds is unknown.

This TCR derives from a man aged 65 to 85 in good health. Sequencing was performed on blood.

Here the CDR3 reads CSVVVPASYEQYF. In nucleotides, the CDR3 is TGCAGCGTTGTGGTTCCCGCAAGCTACGAGCAGTACTTC. This chain joins TRBV29-1 and TRBJ2-5; D unclear. The DNA end is a closer match to TRBJ2-7, so the J assignment may be wrong. The CDR3 extends over 13 amino acids. Per germline, CDR1 SQVTM and CDR2 ANQGSEA.